The source of this TCR beta chain is a study of blood T cell repertoires in COVID-19. Methods used by the authors: Reference gene primer amplification yielded estimated nucleated cell counts. Using immunoSEQ multiplex PCR, the repertoire was profiled, and TCRdb retains in-frame clones only, with some absent. V, J and clone size reflect that table, while D and trimming were determined from the DNA. The table lists approximately 280,000 clones, about 89% of them singletons, with approximately 2.6% in the top ten. This clone was observed a single time. This CDR3 is 16 amino acids long. Trimming at V came to 4 bases and at J to 5 bases, leaving 3 bases not matched to a gene. Germline CDR1 reads MNHEY; CDR2 reads SVGAGI. Cohort assignment relied on participant-reported clinical history.

Sequenced material: PBMCs or T cells enriched from blood (not recorded which). The source of this sequence is a woman between 18 and 29 years old who had recovered from COVID-19. The chain has TRBV6-5 and TRBJ2-1; TRBD2 matches at 15 bases. The CDR3 loop reads CASSSRTSGRDNEQFF. CDR3 nucleotides: TGTGCCAGCAGTTCTCGGACTAGCGGGAGGGACAATGAGCAGTTCTTC.